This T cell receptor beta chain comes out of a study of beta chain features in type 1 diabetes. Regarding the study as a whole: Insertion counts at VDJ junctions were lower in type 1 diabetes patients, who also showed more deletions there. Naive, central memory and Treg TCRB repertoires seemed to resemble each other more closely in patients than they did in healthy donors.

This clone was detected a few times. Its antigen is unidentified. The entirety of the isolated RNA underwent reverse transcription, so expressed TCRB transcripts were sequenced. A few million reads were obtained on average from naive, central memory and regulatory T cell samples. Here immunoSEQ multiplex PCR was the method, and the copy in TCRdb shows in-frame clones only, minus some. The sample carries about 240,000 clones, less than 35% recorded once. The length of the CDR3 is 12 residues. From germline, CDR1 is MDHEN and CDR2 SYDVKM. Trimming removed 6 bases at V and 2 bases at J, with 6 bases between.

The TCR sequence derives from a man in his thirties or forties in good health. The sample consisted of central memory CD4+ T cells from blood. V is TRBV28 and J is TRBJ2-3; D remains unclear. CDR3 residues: CASRRNTDTQYF. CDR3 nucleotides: TGTGCCAGCAGGAGGAACACAGATACGCAGTATTTT.